The T cell receptor beta chain under discussion was sequenced for a study of shared clonotypes between healthy human individuals. The study's findings and limits: When compared with the clonotypes that were shared by all four sorted-subset donors, the non-shared clonotypes turned out to have lower generation probabilities. There were few donors, and this limited the genetic and exposure-history diversity represented.

Assay execution proceeded at the deep level. Some clones are missing from TCRdb's copy, which holds only in-frame ones; the method was immunoSEQ multiplex PCR. The data contain about 2.1 million clones, about 93% of them singletons. With V trimmed by 10 bases and J by 6 bases, 6 bases remained unmatched. This CDR3 spans 12 amino acids. CDR1 and CDR2 from the germline V gene are SGHDN and FVKESK. CD45RO-negative cells were positively selected for CCR7, leaving out terminally differentiated effector memory CD45RA+ cells. Those who donated, Caucasian adults without exception, all lived in Nashville, Tennessee. To note about this clone: What it binds is not known.

Sequences were obtained from naive CD8+ T cells from PBMCs. This sequence was found in a man between 18 and 35 years old in good health. Some clones in this sample may be carry-over from other donors' samples. The J gene is TRBJ1-1, the V gene TRBV14, with 9 bases that match TRBD1. The DNA of the CDR3 is TGTGCCACCGGACAGGGGCACTCTGAAGCTTTCTTT. Its translation: CATGQGHSEAFF.